This T cell receptor beta chain emerged from a study of shared clonotypes between healthy human individuals. Broader study findings: The study generally estimated greater richness for naive than memory subsets. Non-shared clonotypes had lower generation probabilities than those shared by all four donors.

Profiled with immunoSEQ multiplex PCR; TCRdb holds only in-frame clones, not every one. Here the sample spans some 660,000 clones, roughly 72% being singletons. This clone was counted ten times or more. What it binds is unknown. CDR1 SGHTA and CDR2 FQGTGA come from the germline V gene. The CDR3 covers 16 residues. V trimming: 5 bases; J trimming: 2 bases; junction bases outside the gene matches: 5. Source material: memory CD4+ T cells sorted from blood. This sample's subset: CD45RA-negative fraction. The receptor comes from a young woman in good health. The gene calls are TRBV7-3 and TRBJ2-5, with 13 bases identical to TRBD2. CDR3 residues: CASSTGTSGVQETQYF. The DNA for the CDR3 is TGTGCCAGCAGCACCGGGACTAGCGGGGTACAAGAGACCCAGTACTTC.